This section outlines one T cell receptor beta chain sequence together with its context. The CDR3 spans 15 residues. Germline V gives CDR1 SGHRS, CDR2 YFSETQ. V was shortened by 2 bases and J by 4 bases, with 13 bases between the two germline ends. Clones were read by immunoSEQ multiplex PCR, and TCRdb kept only the in-frame ones, dropping some. This sample has approximately 76,000 clones; 80% to 90% occur once, and the top ten carry approximately 5%. This record belongs to a study of technical replicates of blood from a handful of donors. This chain links TRBV5-1 with TRBJ2-1; possible D gene TRBD2, 6 bases. What was sequenced was PBMCs. The TCR sequence derives from a human donor in good health. Some clones in this sample may be carry-over from other donors' samples. CDR3 in amino acids: CASSLTGTPYNEQFF. The CDR3 nucleotides read TGCGCCAGCAGCTTAACCGGGACTCCTTACAATGAGCAGTTCTTC.